This TCR beta chain was sequenced for a study of T cell responses to AZD1222 COVID-19 vaccine. Here immunoSEQ multiplex PCR was the method, and the copy in TCRdb shows in-frame clones only, minus some. The table lists around 130,000 clones, about 86% of them singletons. Germline CDR1 is SGHRS and CDR2 is YFSETQ. This CDR3 spans 12 amino acids. Between the trimmed V and J ends, which lost 6 bases and 3 bases, there was a span of 10 bases. The rearrangement links TRBV5-1 to TRBJ2-7, with D possibly TRBD2 on 5 matching bases. The clonotype comes from an adult in good health. Specimen: peripheral blood, collected on day 0 of AZD1222 vaccination. CDR3 bases: TGCGCCAGCAACCGGGGAGACTACGAGCAGTACTTC. It is translated as CASNRGDYEQYF.